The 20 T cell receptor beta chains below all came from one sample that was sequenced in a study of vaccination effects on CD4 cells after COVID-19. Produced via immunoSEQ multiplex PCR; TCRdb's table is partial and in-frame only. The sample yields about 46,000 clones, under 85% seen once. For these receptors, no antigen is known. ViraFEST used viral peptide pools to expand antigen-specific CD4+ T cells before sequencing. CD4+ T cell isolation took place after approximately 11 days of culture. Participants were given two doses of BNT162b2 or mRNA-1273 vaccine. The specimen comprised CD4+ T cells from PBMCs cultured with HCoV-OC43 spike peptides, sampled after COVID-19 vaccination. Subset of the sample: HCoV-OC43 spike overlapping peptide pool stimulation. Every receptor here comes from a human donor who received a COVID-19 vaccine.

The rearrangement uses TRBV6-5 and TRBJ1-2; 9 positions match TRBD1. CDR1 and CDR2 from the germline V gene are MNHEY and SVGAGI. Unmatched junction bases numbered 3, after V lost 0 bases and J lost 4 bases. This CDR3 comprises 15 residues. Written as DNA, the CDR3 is TGTGCCAGCAGTTACTCGTGGGGACAGGGCTATGGCTACACCTTC. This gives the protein CASSYSWGQGYGYTF.

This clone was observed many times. CDR3 nucleotide sequence: TGCAGCGTCGAGGGCTCGGCTCGTAGCACTGAAGCTTTCTTT. It codes for CSVEGSARSTEAFF. The chain links TRBV29-1 to TRBJ1-1, with D hard to call. The CDR3 loop spans 14 amino acids. Germline V gene data show CDR1 as SQVTM and CDR2 as ANQGSEA. V was cut by 6 bases and J by 4 bases, with 18 bases left in between. The full variable domain, in which reference TRBV29-1 and TRBJ1-1 provide the parts outside the CDR3, is SAVISQKPSRDICQRGTSLTIQCQVDSQVTMMFWYRQQPGQSLTLIATANQGSEATYESGFVIDKFPISRPNLTFSTLTVSNMSPEDSSIYLCSVEGSARSTEAFFGQGTRLTVV.

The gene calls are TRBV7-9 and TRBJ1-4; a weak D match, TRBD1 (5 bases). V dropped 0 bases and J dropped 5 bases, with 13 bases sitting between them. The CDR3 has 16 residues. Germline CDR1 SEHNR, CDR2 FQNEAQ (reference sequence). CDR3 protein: CASSLALGGLNEKLFF. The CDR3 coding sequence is TGTGCCAGCAGCTTAGCGCTGGGGGGTCTAAATGAAAAACTGTTTTTT.

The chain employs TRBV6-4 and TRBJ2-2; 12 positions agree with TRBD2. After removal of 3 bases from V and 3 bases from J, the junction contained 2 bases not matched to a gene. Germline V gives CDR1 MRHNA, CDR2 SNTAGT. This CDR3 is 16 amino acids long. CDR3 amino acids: CASSDRLAGDTGELFF. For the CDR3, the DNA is TGTGCCAGCAGTGATCGACTAGCGGGAGACACCGGGGAGCTGTTTTTT.

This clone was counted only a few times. CDR3 nucleotide sequence: TGTGCCAGCTCACCACCGAGGGGTTCCAGCACAGATACGCAGTATTTT. Protein: CASSPPRGSSTDTQYF. V usage is TRBV18 and J usage is TRBJ2-3, with D perhaps given as TRBD1 or TRBD2 (5 bases each). The V and J ends lost 0 bases and 0 bases respectively, with 10 bases between them. This CDR3 is built from 16 residues. Germline lookup yields CDR1 KGHSH and CDR2 LQKENI.

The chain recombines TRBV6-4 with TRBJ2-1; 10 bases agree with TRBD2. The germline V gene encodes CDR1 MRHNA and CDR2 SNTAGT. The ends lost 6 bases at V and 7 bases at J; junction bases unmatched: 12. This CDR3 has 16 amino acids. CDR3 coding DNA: TGTGCCAGCAGCAAATTTACTAGCGGGGCCATTAATGAGCAGTTCTTC. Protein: CASSKFTSGAINEQFF.

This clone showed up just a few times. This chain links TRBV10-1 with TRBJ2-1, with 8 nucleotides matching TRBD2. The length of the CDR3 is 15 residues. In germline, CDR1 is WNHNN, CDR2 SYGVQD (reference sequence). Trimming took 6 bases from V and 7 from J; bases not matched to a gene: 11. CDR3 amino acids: CASSPAELAANEQFF. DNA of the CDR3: TGCGCCAGCAGCCCCGCCGAACTAGCGGCGAATGAGCAGTTCTTC.

The CDR3 nucleotides read TGCGCCAGCAGCCGCGCGGGTTCCTCGGATGAAAAACTGTTTTTT. Amino acid sequence: CASSRAGSSDEKLFF. This sequence joins TRBV5-1 and TRBJ1-4; D remains unclear. Between the trimmed V and J ends, which lost 4 bases and 6 bases, there was a span of 16 bases. Germline V lookup: CDR1 SGHRS, CDR2 YFSETQ. There are 15 residues in the CDR3.

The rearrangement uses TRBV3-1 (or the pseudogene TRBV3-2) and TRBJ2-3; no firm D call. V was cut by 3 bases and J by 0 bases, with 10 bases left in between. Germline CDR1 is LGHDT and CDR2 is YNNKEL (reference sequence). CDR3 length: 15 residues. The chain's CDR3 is CASSQGGTSTDTQYF. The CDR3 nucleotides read TGTGCCAGCAGCCAGGGCGGAACTAGCACAGATACGCAGTATTTT.

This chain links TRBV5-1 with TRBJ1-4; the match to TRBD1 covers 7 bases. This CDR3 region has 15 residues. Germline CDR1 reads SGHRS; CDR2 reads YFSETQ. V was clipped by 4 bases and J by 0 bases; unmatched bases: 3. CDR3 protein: CASSRGQATNEKLFF. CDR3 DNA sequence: TGCGCCAGCAGCCGCGGACAGGCAACTAATGAAAAACTGTTTTTT.

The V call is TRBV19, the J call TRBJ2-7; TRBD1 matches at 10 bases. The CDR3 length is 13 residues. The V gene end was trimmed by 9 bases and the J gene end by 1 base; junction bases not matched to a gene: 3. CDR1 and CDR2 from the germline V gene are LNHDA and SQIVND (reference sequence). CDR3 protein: CASGQGVSYEQYF. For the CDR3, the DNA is TGTGCCAGCGGACAGGGGGTTTCCTACGAGCAGTACTTC.

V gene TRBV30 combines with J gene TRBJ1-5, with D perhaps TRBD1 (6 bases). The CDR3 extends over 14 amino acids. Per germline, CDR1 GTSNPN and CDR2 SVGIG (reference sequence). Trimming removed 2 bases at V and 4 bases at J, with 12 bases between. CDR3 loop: CAWSPGGNNQPQHF. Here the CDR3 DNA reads TGTGCCTGGAGTCCGGGGGGCAATAATCAGCCCCAGCATTTT. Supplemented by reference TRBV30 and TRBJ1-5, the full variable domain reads SQTIHQWPATLVQPVGSPLSLECTVEGTSNPNLYWYRQAAGRGLQLLFYSVGIGQISSEVPQNLSASRPQDRQFILSSKKLLLSDSGFYLCAWSPGGNNQPQHFGDGTRLSIL.

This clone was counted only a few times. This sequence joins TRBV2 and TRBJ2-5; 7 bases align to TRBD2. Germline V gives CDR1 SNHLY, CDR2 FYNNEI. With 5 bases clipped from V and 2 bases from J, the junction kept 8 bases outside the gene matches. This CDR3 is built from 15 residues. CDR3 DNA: TGTGCCAGCAGTCAGACTAGCATTGAACAAGAGACCCAGTACTTC. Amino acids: CASSQTSIEQETQYF.

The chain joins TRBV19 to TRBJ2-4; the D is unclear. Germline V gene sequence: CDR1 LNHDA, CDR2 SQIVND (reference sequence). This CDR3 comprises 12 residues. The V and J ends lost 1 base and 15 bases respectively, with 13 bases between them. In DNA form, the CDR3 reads TGTGCCAGTAGTATAGTTATTGGGGTATTGTACTTC. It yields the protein CASSIVIGVLYF.

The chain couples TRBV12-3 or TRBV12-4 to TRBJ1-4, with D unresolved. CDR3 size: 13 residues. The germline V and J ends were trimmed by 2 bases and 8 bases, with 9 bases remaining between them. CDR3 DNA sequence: TGTGCCAGCAGTTTAAACAGCTACGAAAAACTGTTTTTT. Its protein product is CASSLNSYEKLFF.

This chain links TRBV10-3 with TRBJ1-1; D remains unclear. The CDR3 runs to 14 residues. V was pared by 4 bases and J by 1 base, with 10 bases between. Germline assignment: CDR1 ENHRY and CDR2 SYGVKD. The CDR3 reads CAISGGEGNTEAFF. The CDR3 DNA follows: TGTGCCATCAGTGGGGGAGAAGGGAACACTGAAGCTTTCTTT.

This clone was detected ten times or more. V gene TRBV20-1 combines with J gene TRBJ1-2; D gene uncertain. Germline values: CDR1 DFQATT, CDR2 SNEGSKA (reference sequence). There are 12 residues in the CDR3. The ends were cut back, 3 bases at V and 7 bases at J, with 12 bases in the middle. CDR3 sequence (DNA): TGCAGTGCTAGTCTGGAGTCGGGTGGCTACACCTTC. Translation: CSASLESGGYTF.

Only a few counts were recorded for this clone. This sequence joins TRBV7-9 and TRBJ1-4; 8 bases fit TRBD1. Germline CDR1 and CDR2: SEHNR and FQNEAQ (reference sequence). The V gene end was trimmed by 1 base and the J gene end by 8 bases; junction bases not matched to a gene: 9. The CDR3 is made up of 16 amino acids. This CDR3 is CASSLVGLGQGEKLFF. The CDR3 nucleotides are TGTGCCAGCAGCTTAGTAGGGCTCGGACAGGGAGAAAAACTGTTTTTT.

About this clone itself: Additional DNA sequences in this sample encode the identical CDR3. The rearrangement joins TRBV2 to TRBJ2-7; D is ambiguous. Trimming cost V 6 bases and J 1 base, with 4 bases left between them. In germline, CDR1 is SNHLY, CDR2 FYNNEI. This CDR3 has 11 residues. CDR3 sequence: CASRLSYEQYF. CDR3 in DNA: TGTGCCAGCAGACTGTCCTACGAGCAGTACTTC.

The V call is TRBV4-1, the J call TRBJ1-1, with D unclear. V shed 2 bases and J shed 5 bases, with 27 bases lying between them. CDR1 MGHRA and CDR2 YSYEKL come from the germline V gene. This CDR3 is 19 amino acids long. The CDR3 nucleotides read TGCGCCAGCAGCCAATCCCGGCGGAGCCCCGGGCAGAGGGAGACTGAAGCTTTCTTT. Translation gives CASSQSRRSPGQRETEAFF.